Following are 18 T cell receptor beta chains from one sample sequenced in a study of T cell repertoires in cytomegalovirus infection. TCRdb redid the calling of the reads with MiXCR, one entry per CDR3 protein. The sample gives approximately 500,000 distinct CDR3 sequences, around 11% of which show up once; 10% to 13% is in the top ten. What was sequenced was PBMCs. Receptors were obtained from a human donor in good health (CMV status not recorded). Some clones in this sample may be carry-over from other donors' samples.

J is TRBJ2-1 and V is TRBV15; D is possibly TRBD1 or TRBD2 (5 bases each). Germline V gene lookup returns CDR1 LNHNV and CDR2 YYDKDF (reference sequence). This CDR3 comprises 15 residues. The V end was cut by 0 bases, the J end by 9 bases, with 15 bases between. CDR3 bases: TGTGCCACCAGCAGAGATCGTCGGGGAAGGGGTGAGCAGTTCTTC. This gives the protein CATSRDRRGRGEQFF.

Many counts were recorded for this clonotype. V usage is TRBV29-1 and J usage is TRBJ2-3; D gene unclear. The germline V gene has CDR1 SQVTM and CDR2 ANQGSEA. V dropped 4 bases and J dropped 4 bases, with 15 bases sitting between them. The CDR3 totals 14 residues. CDR3 amino acids: CSVVGFQQADTQYF. The DNA of the CDR3 is TGCAGCGTTGTCGGGTTTCAGCAGGCAGATACGCAGTATTTT.

The table lists this clonotype with a few counts. The gene calls are TRBV24-1 and TRBJ2-7; TRBD1 matches 7 bases. There are 14 residues in the CDR3. The germline V gene has CDR1 KGHDR and CDR2 SFDVKD. V was clipped by 4 bases and J by 3 bases; unmatched bases: 5. CDR3 coding DNA: TGTGCCACCAGTGACCAAGGACAGGTCTACGAGCAGTACTTC. It encodes CATSDQGQVYEQYF.

This clonotype has a count of ten or more. The chain uses TRBV15 and TRBJ1-2; 10 positions match TRBD1. Germline V lookup: CDR1 LNHNV, CDR2 YYDKDF (reference sequence). The CDR3 covers 15 residues. The J segment lost 7 bases and the V segment lost 1 base, leaving 6 bases of the junction unmatched. This chain's CDR3 is CATSRVVTGGFGYTF. The CDR3 nucleotides are TGTGCCACCAGCAGAGTAGTGACAGGGGGCTTTGGCTACACCTTC.

This clonotype has more than one count but fewer than ten. The V and J genes are TRBV2 and TRBJ2-7, with 7 bases identical to TRBD1. This CDR3 has 14 amino acids. The V gene end was trimmed by 7 bases and the J gene end by 7 bases; junction bases not matched to a gene: 13. The V gene's germline CDR1 is SNHLY and CDR2 FYNNEI. CDR3 sequence: CASILDRTLREQYF. CDR3 coding DNA: TGTGCCAGCATCTTGGACAGGACCTTACGAGAGCAGTACTTC.

In regard to this clonotype: This may be a read error, as it is one base from a much larger clone. The gene calls are TRBV2 and TRBJ1-5; D unclear. Deletions cut 6 bases from V and 0 bases from J, with 6 bases between. Germline CDR1 reads SNHLY; CDR2 reads FYNNEI. The CDR3 is 13 residues long. The CDR3 reads CASRAYSNQPQHF. CDR3 nucleotide sequence: TGTGCCAGCAGGGCTTATAGCAATCAGCCCCAGCATTTT.

This clonotype was seen a handful of times. The chain's CDR3 is CSASPAPTPYNEQFF. CDR3 coding DNA: TGCAGTGCTAGCCCTGCCCCGACCCCTTACAATGAGCAGTTCTTC. The rearrangement links TRBV20-1 to TRBJ2-1, with D hard to call. CDR3 size: 15 residues. Looked up from germline, CDR1 is DFQATT and CDR2 is SNEGSKA (reference sequence). Trimming stripped 3 bases from V and 4 bases from J, with 16 bases between.

In this sample, this clonotype turned up a few times. This chain connects TRBV19 to TRBJ2-7; 9 nucleotides match TRBD1. The CDR3 has 13 residues. V was pared by 8 bases and J by 6 bases, with 8 bases of the junction left unmatched. Germline values: CDR1 LNHDA, CDR2 SQIVND (reference sequence). The CDR3 region is CASGTGTFSEQYF. The DNA of the CDR3 is TGTGCCAGTGGGACAGGGACGTTCTCCGAGCAGTACTTC. Variable domain in full (rest from reference TRBV19 and TRBJ2-7): DGGITQSPKYLFRKEGQNVTLSCEQNLNHDAMYWYRQDPGQGLRLIYYSQIVNDFQKGDIAEGYSVSREKKESFPLTVTSAQKNPTAFYLCASGTGTFSEQYFGPGTRLTVT.

This clonotype was counted ten times or more. The chain has TRBV15 and TRBJ1-2, with 7 bases that match TRBD1. V gave up 5 bases and J gave up 5 bases; unmatched junction bases: 11. CDR1 LNHNV and CDR2 YYDKDF come from the germline V gene (reference sequence). The CDR3 length is 15 residues. In DNA, the CDR3 is TGTGCCACCAGCGCCGAAGGCAGGGGGTATTATGGCTACACCTTC. Translating gives CATSAEGRGYYGYTF.

In this sample, this clonotype turned up a few times. The chain links TRBV19 to TRBJ2-3; 10 bases align to TRBD2. The CDR3 is 18 residues long. With V trimmed by 8 bases and J by 4 bases, 18 bases remained unmatched. CDR1 and CDR2 (germline): LNHDA, SQIVND (reference sequence). The CDR3: CASRSGSGRAPHSDTQYF. As DNA, the CDR3 is TGTGCCAGTCGTAGCGGGAGCGGGAGGGCCCCGCACTCAGATACGCAGTATTTT.

This clonotype showed up many times. V is TRBV20-1 and J is TRBJ2-7, with TRBD2 as a possible D gene (6 bases). The V and J ends lost 2 bases and 6 bases respectively, with 20 bases between them. The CDR3 spans 15 residues. The germline V gene has CDR1 DFQATT and CDR2 SNEGSKA (reference sequence). The CDR3 here is CSARRGTGPGSEQYF. The CDR3 DNA reads TGCAGTGCTAGACGTGGGACTGGCCCAGGTTCCGAGCAGTACTTC.

This clonotype was counted a few times. The gene calls are TRBV18 and TRBJ2-1; possible D gene TRBD2, 5 bases. The germline V and J ends were trimmed by 0 bases and 10 bases, with 13 bases remaining between them. Looked up from germline, CDR1 is KGHSH and CDR2 is LQKENI. The CDR3 length is 14 residues. CDR3 amino acids: CASSPPDQSGEQFF. CDR3 sequence (DNA): TGTGCCAGCTCACCACCCGACCAATCGGGAGAGCAGTTCTTC.

The chain uses TRBV28 and TRBJ2-1; the match to TRBD1 covers 7 bases. CDR3 length equals 13 residues. Losses at the gene ends were 6 bases for V and 5 bases for J; bases not matched to a gene: 4. Germline values: CDR1 MDHEN, CDR2 SYDVKM. The CDR3 sequence: CASRGGGHNEQFF. Written as DNA, the CDR3 is TGTGCCAGCAGAGGGGGCGGGCACAATGAGCAGTTCTTC.

This clonotype was detected ten times or more. The rearrangement joins TRBV27 to TRBJ2-7; TRBD1 aligns across 11 bases. Germline lookup yields CDR1 MNHEY and CDR2 SMNVEV (reference sequence). The J segment lost 3 bases and the V segment lost 8 bases, leaving 6 bases of the junction unmatched. The CDR3 is made up of 14 amino acids. CDR3 loop: CASASGQGGYEQYF. CDR3 coding DNA: TGTGCCAGCGCTTCGGGACAGGGGGGCTACGAGCAGTACTTC.

This clonotype was seen only a few times. The chain links TRBV7-3 to TRBJ2-1; the D gene is possibly TRBD2 (6 bases). Germline CDR1 SGHTA, CDR2 FQGTGA. Trimming removed 1 base at V and 9 bases at J, with 13 bases between. The CDR3 contains 14 residues. CDR3 bases: TGTGCCAGCAGCTTAATGGAGGGAGTGGGTGAGCAGTTCTTC. The encoded protein is CASSLMEGVGEQFF.

There are many counts of this clonotype. At one of its ends the junction is not consistent with the germline gene, which may arise from a read error. The chain has TRBV5-1 and TRBJ2-3; the match to TRBD2 covers 11 bases. Germline CDR1 reads SGHRS; CDR2 reads YFSETQ. The CDR3 sequence is 14 residues long. The CDR3 nucleotides read TGTGCCAGCAGCCTTAGCGGGGGGGCAGATACGCAGTATTTT. Its translation: CASSLSGGADTQYF.

This clonotype showed up just a few times. The rearrangement joins TRBV28 to TRBJ2-7, with TRBD1 matching 7 bases. CDR1 is MDHEN, CDR2 SYDVKM, per germline. CDR3 length equals 14 residues. Losses at the gene ends were 6 bases for V and 2 bases for J; bases not matched to a gene: 7. CDR3 DNA sequence: TGTGCCAGCAGGACGGAAGGGGGCCCCTACGAGCAGTACTTC. As protein: CASRTEGGPYEQYF. Full variable domain (rest looked up from reference TRBV28 and TRBJ2-7): DVKVTQSSRYLVKRTGEKVFLECVQDMDHENMFWYRQDPGLGLRLIYFSYDVKMKEKGDIPEGYSVSREKKERFSLILESASTNQTSMYLCASRTEGGPYEQYFGPGTRLTVT.

Only a few counts were recorded for this clonotype. The chain employs TRBV20-1 and TRBJ2-3, with 8 nucleotides matching TRBD1. V dropped 5 bases and J dropped 0; count of bases not matched to a gene: 4. There are 14 residues in the CDR3. CDR1 and CDR2 (germline): DFQATT, SNEGSKA (reference sequence). The CDR3 DNA is TGCAGTGCTCAGGACAGGGCTAGCACAGATACGCAGTATTTT. Its translation is CSAQDRASTDTQYF.